This T cell receptor beta chain was recorded in a study of glioma-infiltrating T cells after dendritic cell vaccination (dated by TCRdb to the mid-2010s). Background on the whole study: Of the approximately 15 glioblastoma patients in the cohort, all drawn from Phase I and II dendritic cell vaccination trials, 9 were newly diagnosed and 6 had recurrent disease. Deep sequencing of TCR beta CDR3 regions was used to quantify tumor-infiltrating lymphocyte content and compare tumor and blood repertoires in dendritic cell-vaccinated glioblastoma patients. The vaccine consisted of monocyte-derived dendritic cells cultured less than 9 days with IL-4 and GM-CSF, then pulsed overnight with autologous tumor lysate. Autologous tumor lysate-pulsed dendritic cell vaccination was administered to the patients between 2003 and 2012. Survival after dendritic cell vaccination was correlated with TCR sequencing metrics, such as TIL content and the overlap between tumor and blood repertoires. Three intradermal dendritic cell vaccine injections were administered to patients at biweekly intervals in the arm below the axilla. What the research found in general, with its limitations: No direct relationship between TCR clonality and survival was found, suggesting that a diverse polyclonal response may matter. The cohort was small and heterogeneous, and full blood and tumor sets were available for few patients, with initial-recurrent tumor pairs available for even fewer patients. The three-group TCR overlap response model was described as speculative and requiring prospective validation. After dendritic cell vaccination, a higher estimated pretreatment TIL content predicted longer time to progression and longer overall survival.

Using the immunoSEQ assay, TCRB CDR3 regions were amplified from 1.5 to 2 micrograms of genomic DNA, or from all available DNA when less than that was on hand. For multiplex PCR, 60 forward primers for TCR V beta segments and 13 reverse primers for J beta segments were used. To estimate the number of reads per starting template, synthetic control templates were added to each sample at limiting dilution. The Illumina HiSeq System generated sequencing reads of 87 bp. The published analysis was carried out like this. To remove PCR and sequencing errors, closely related sequences were merged with a nearest neighbor algorithm. TCR overlap was defined as the percentage of unique tumor TCR beta sequences that were also found in the peripheral blood of the same patient. TCRdb retrieved this table from immuneACCESS and kept in-frame rearrangements only. Not all clones are present; in checked studies, unresolved V genes account for under half, and no reason is known for the remainder. V and J calls and clone size are those listed in that table; D and trimming were worked out from the DNA. In all, the sample holds around 83,000 clones, and 85% of those were seen once. The biggest ten clones account for 8.5% of the sample.

Sample time point, as interpreted from the label and publication: after dendritic cell vaccination, including at tumor progression/relapse. Patients were selected on the basis of adequate residual fresh-frozen tumor tissue and more than two years of available survival data. None of the glioblastoma patients carried an isocitrate dehydrogenase mutation, although molecular status otherwise varied. PBMC were collected before vaccination, two weeks after the third vaccination, and at tumor progression when it occurred. Genomic DNA was extracted with the Qiagen DNeasy Blood extraction Kit. From the cysteine through the phenylalanine, the CDR3 covers 14 amino acids. The retained sequence is limited to the CDR3, 42 bases, with the frame set at the first base. V trim: 2 bases; J trim: 6 bases; unmatched bases: 3. From a lookup of the germline V gene, CDR1 and CDR2 are KGHSH and LQKENI. As for this clone: Which antigen it targets is not known. Base qualities are not recorded, but no much larger clone differs from it by a single base.

The chain is made from TRBV18 and TRBJ1-2; 10 central nucleotides agree with TRBD1. Sequencing used blood, obtained after dendritic cell vaccination. This sequence originates from a human donor with glioblastoma. The CDR3 corresponds to CASSPWDRGDGYTF. The nucleotide sequence is given as TGTGCCAGCTCACCATGGGACAGGGGCGATGGCTACACCTTC.